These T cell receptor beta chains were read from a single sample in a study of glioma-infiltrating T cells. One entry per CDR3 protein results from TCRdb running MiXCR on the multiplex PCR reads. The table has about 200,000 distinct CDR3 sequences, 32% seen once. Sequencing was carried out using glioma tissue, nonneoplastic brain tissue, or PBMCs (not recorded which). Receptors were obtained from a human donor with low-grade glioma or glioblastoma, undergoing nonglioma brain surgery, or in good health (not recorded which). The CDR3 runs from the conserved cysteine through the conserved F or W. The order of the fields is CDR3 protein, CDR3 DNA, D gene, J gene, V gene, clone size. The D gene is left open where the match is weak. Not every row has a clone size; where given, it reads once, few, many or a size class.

CDR3aa: CASRRRTGGNTGELFF
CDR3nt: TGTGCCAGCAGGCGAAGGACAGGGGGCAACACCGGGGAGCTGTTTTTT
d_gene: TRBD1
j_gene: TRBJ2-2
v_gene: TRBV2
abundance: few

CDR3aa: CASSSAGNQPQHF
CDR3nt: TGTGCCAGCAGCAGCGCAGGGAATCAGCCCCAGCATTTT
d_gene: .
j_gene: TRBJ1-5
v_gene: TRBV28
abundance: many

CDR3aa: CASSQVGGQRDTQYF
CDR3nt: TGTGCCAGCAGCCAAGTAGGTGGGCAGAGAGATACGCAGTATTTT
d_gene: .
j_gene: TRBJ2-3
v_gene: TRBV3-1
abundance: many

CDR3aa: CASSLERGRTDTQYF
CDR3nt: TGTGCCAGCAGCTTGGAGCGGGGCAGGACAGATACGCAGTATTTT
d_gene: TRBD2
j_gene: TRBJ2-3
v_gene: TRBV5-4
abundance: few

CDR3aa: CASSDPGVDKTIQYF
CDR3nt: TGTGCCAGCAGTGACCCGGGAGTTGACAAAACCATTCAGTACTTC
d_gene: .
j_gene: TRBJ2-4
v_gene: TRBV2
abundance: .

CDR3aa: CASSRRDRGDYEQYF
CDR3nt: TGTGCCAGCAGCCGCCGGGACAGGGGTGACTACGAGCAGTACTTC
d_gene: TRBD1
j_gene: TRBJ2-7
v_gene: TRBV7-9
abundance: few

CDR3aa: CSAPQLAGEADTQYF
CDR3nt: TGCAGTGCTCCCCAACTAGCGGGAGAAGCAGATACGCAGTATTTT
d_gene: TRBD2
j_gene: TRBJ2-3
v_gene: TRBV20-1
abundance: .

CDR3aa: CASSLSRAHYEQYF
CDR3nt: TGTGCCAGCAGTTTAAGTAGGGCCCACTACGAGCAGTACTTC
d_gene: .
j_gene: TRBJ2-7
v_gene: TRBV27
abundance: many

CDR3aa: CRALGSGSYEQFF
CDR3nt: TGCAGGGCGTTGGGTTCGGGGAGCTATGAGCAGTTCTTC
d_gene: .
j_gene: TRBJ2-1
v_gene: TRBV20-1
abundance: .

CDR3aa: CASKRSTGIEQFF
CDR3nt: TGTGCCAGCAAGAGAAGCACGGGTATTGAGCAGTTCTTC
d_gene: .
j_gene: TRBJ2-1
v_gene: TRBV6-1
abundance: many

CDR3aa: CASSLTGHTDTQYF
CDR3nt: TGTGCCAGCAGCTTGACAGGGCACACAGATACGCAGTATTTT
d_gene: .
j_gene: TRBJ2-3
v_gene: TRBV5-4
abundance: many

CDR3aa: CSASFLEVEQFF
CDR3nt: TGCAGTGCTAGTTTTTTAGAGGTTGAGCAGTTCTTC
d_gene: .
j_gene: TRBJ2-1
v_gene: TRBV20-1
abundance: many

CDR3aa: CASSLGLAGALSYNEQFF
CDR3nt: TGTGCCAGCAGTTTGGGGCTAGCGGGAGCCCTCTCCTACAATGAGCAGTTCTTC
d_gene: TRBD2
j_gene: TRBJ2-1
v_gene: TRBV4-2
abundance: .

CDR3aa: CASSLSTGGLDTEAFF
CDR3nt: TGTGCCAGCAGCCTAAGCACAGGGGGCCTGGACACTGAAGCTTTCTTT
d_gene: TRBD1
j_gene: TRBJ1-1
v_gene: TRBV7-9
abundance: .

CDR3aa: CASSQTGAYGYTF
CDR3nt: TGTGCCAGCAGCCAGACAGGGGCCTATGGCTACACCTTC
d_gene: TRBD1
j_gene: TRBJ1-2
v_gene: TRBV7-2
abundance: many

CDR3aa: CASSQMDGENYGYTF
CDR3nt: TGTGCCAGCTCACAAATGGACGGGGAGAACTATGGCTACACCTTC
d_gene: .
j_gene: TRBJ1-2
v_gene: TRBV18
abundance: many

CDR3aa: CASSEIWTGQKETQYF
CDR3nt: TGTGCCAGCAGTGAAATCTGGACAGGGCAAAAAGAGACCCAGTACTTC
d_gene: TRBD1
j_gene: TRBJ2-5
v_gene: TRBV25-1
abundance: many

CDR3aa: CASSLARAGANVLTF
CDR3nt: TGTGCCAGCAGCTTAGCTAGGGCTGGGGCCAACGTCCTGACTTTC
d_gene: .
j_gene: TRBJ2-6
v_gene: TRBV7-9
abundance: .

CDR3aa: CASSFLTVGGEQYF
CDR3nt: TGTGCCAGCAGCTTCCTTACGGTTGGGGGCGAGCAGTACTTC
d_gene: .
j_gene: TRBJ2-7
v_gene: TRBV11-2
abundance: many

CDR3aa: CASTIGTGTTDTQYF
CDR3nt: TGCGCCAGCACCATAGGGACAGGGACAACAGATACGCAGTATTTT
d_gene: TRBD1
j_gene: TRBJ2-3
v_gene: TRBV4-1
abundance: .

CDR3aa: CASSQDASGGQPQHF
CDR3nt: TGCGCCAGCAGCCAAGATGCTTCAGGAGGGCAGCCCCAGCATTTT
d_gene: .
j_gene: TRBJ1-5
v_gene: TRBV4-1
abundance: many

CDR3aa: CASTLTSGAQYKQYF
CDR3nt: TGTGCCAGCACCCTGACTAGCGGAGCCCAATACAAGCAGTACTTC
d_gene: TRBD2
j_gene: TRBJ2-7
v_gene: TRBV6-2/TRBV6-3
abundance: once

CDR3aa: CASRDSDNQPQHF
CDR3nt: TGTGCCAGCCGAGACAGTGACAATCAGCCCCAGCATTTT
d_gene: .
j_gene: TRBJ1-5
v_gene: TRBV6-2/TRBV6-3
abundance: many

CDR3aa: CASSKGTGGVRANQPQHF
CDR3nt: TGTGCCAGCAGTAAAGGGACAGGGGGTGTTCGTGCCAATCAGCCCCAGCATTTT
d_gene: TRBD1
j_gene: TRBJ1-5
v_gene: TRBV6-1
abundance: many

CDR3aa: CASSLGPSNQPQHF
CDR3nt: TGTGCCAGCTCCCTGGGCCCGAGCAATCAGCCCCAGCATTTT
d_gene: .
j_gene: TRBJ1-5
v_gene: TRBV6-2/TRBV6-3
abundance: many

CDR3aa: CSAHQGDQPQHF
CDR3nt: TGCAGTGCTCACCAGGGGGATCAGCCCCAGCATTTT
d_gene: TRBD1
j_gene: TRBJ1-5
v_gene: TRBV20-1
abundance: many

CDR3aa: CAWSVDSGTEAFF
CDR3nt: TGTGCCTGGAGTGTAGACAGTGGCACTGAAGCTTTCTTT
d_gene: .
j_gene: TRBJ1-1
v_gene: TRBV30
abundance: .

CDR3aa: CASSLVPRETQYF
CDR3nt: TGTGCCAGCAGCTTAGTGCCACGGGAGACCCAGTACTTC
d_gene: .
j_gene: TRBJ2-5
v_gene: TRBV7-2
abundance: many

CDR3aa: CASVNSDSNQPQHF
CDR3nt: TGTGCCAGCGTAAACAGCGATAGCAATCAGCCCCAGCATTTT
d_gene: .
j_gene: TRBJ1-5
v_gene: TRBV6-1
abundance: many

CDR3aa: CASSFSELAGVEQFF
CDR3nt: TGTGCCAGCAGCTTTTCTGAGCTAGCGGGGGTTGAGCAGTTCTTC
d_gene: TRBD2
j_gene: TRBJ2-1
v_gene: TRBV7-6
abundance: many

CDR3aa: CASSQAQGESYEQYF
CDR3nt: TGCGCCAGCAGCCAAGCCCAGGGGGAGTCCTACGAGCAGTACTTC
d_gene: TRBD1
j_gene: TRBJ2-7
v_gene: TRBV4-1
abundance: few

CDR3aa: CASSYYRGLDEQFF
CDR3nt: TGTGCCAGCAGTTACTACAGGGGATTGGATGAGCAGTTCTTC
d_gene: TRBD1
j_gene: TRBJ2-1
v_gene: TRBV27
abundance: .

CDR3aa: CASSIGTEAFF
CDR3nt: TGTGCCAGTAGTATTGGCACTGAAGCTTTCTTT
d_gene: .
j_gene: TRBJ1-1
v_gene: TRBV19
abundance: .

CDR3aa: CASSWDRVNTEAFF
CDR3nt: TGTGCCAGTAGCTGGGACAGGGTGAACACTGAAGCTTTCTTT
d_gene: TRBD1
j_gene: TRBJ1-1
v_gene: TRBV19
abundance: many

CDR3aa: CSSRGGQGHTEAFF
CDR3nt: TGCAGCTCTCGGGGGGGACAGGGGCACACTGAAGCTTTCTTT
d_gene: TRBD1
j_gene: TRBJ1-1
v_gene: TRBV29-1
abundance: many

CDR3aa: CASSFNSEQYF
CDR3nt: TGTGCCAGCAGTTTCAACAGCGAGCAGTACTTC
d_gene: .
j_gene: TRBJ2-7
v_gene: TRBV28
abundance: many

CDR3aa: CASSLTRETYNSPLHF
CDR3nt: TGTGCCAGCAGCCTAACTCGGGAGACCTATAATTCACCCCTCCACTTT
d_gene: .
j_gene: TRBJ1-6
v_gene: TRBV14
abundance: many

CDR3aa: CASSLGWGDNNEQFF
CDR3nt: TGTGCCAGCAGCTTAGGCTGGGGGGATAACAATGAGCAGTTCTTC
d_gene: .
j_gene: TRBJ2-1
v_gene: TRBV7-9
abundance: few

CDR3aa: CSVGADTYEQYF
CDR3nt: TGCAGCGTTGGGGCGGACACCTACGAGCAGTACTTC
d_gene: .
j_gene: TRBJ2-7
v_gene: TRBV29-1
abundance: .

CDR3aa: CATSLDGTYNEQFF
CDR3nt: TGTGCCACCAGCTTGGACGGGACTTACAATGAGCAGTTCTTC
d_gene: .
j_gene: TRBJ2-1
v_gene: TRBV15
abundance: many

CDR3aa: CASSDRAGLDTQYF
CDR3nt: TGTGCCAGTAGCGACAGGGCGGGATTGGATACGCAGTATTTT
d_gene: .
j_gene: TRBJ2-3
v_gene: TRBV19
abundance: few

CDR3aa: CASRGEKNQPQHF
CDR3nt: TGTGCCAGCAGGGGGGAAAAGAATCAGCCCCAGCATTTT
d_gene: .
j_gene: TRBJ1-5
v_gene: TRBV28
abundance: many

CDR3aa: CASSRGTGTFNEQFF
CDR3nt: TGCGCCAGCAGCCGCGGGACAGGGACTTTCAATGAGCAGTTCTTC
d_gene: TRBD1
j_gene: TRBJ2-1
v_gene: TRBV4-3
abundance: .

CDR3aa: CATSRGTSGELFF
CDR3nt: TGTGCCACCAGTAGGGGGACTTCCGGGGAGCTGTTTTTT
d_gene: .
j_gene: TRBJ2-2
v_gene: TRBV24-1
abundance: many

CDR3aa: CASRVLGQETQYF
CDR3nt: TGTGCCAGCAGGGTACTTGGGCAAGAGACCCAGTACTTC
d_gene: .
j_gene: TRBJ2-5
v_gene: TRBV2
abundance: many

CDR3aa: CASSSLAGEEQYF
CDR3nt: TGCGCCAGCAGCTCACTAGCGGGAGAAGAGCAGTACTTC
d_gene: TRBD2
j_gene: TRBJ2-7
v_gene: TRBV7-7
abundance: .

CDR3aa: CASSLPLGEQYF
CDR3nt: TGTGCCAGCAGTTTGCCTTTAGGCGAGCAGTACTTC
d_gene: .
j_gene: TRBJ2-7
v_gene: TRBV12-3/TRBV12-4
abundance: .

CDR3aa: CSARVVGDETQYF
CDR3nt: TGCAGTGCTAGAGTAGTTGGAGATGAGACCCAGTACTTC
d_gene: .
j_gene: TRBJ2-5
v_gene: TRBV20-1
abundance: many

CDR3aa: CATSRDLGSANTQYF
CDR3nt: TGTGCCACCAGCAGAGATCTGGGCTCCGCCAATACGCAGTATTTT
d_gene: .
j_gene: TRBJ2-3
v_gene: TRBV15
abundance: many